This record looks at one TCR beta chain sequence and its context. Its antigen remains unidentified. TCRdb's table, derived via immunoSEQ multiplex PCR, lists solely in-frame clones and lacks some. The table includes 2 million to 2.5 million clones, 85% to 95% detected once. The data were obtained in a study of shared clonotypes between healthy human individuals. The study, taken as a whole, reports: A handful of donors had 4% to 5% of their naive CD4 clonotypes in common. Naive subsets typically showed greater estimated richness than memory subsets.

Selected positively for CCR7 and CD45RO-negative, naive CD8 cells excluded terminally differentiated effector memory CD45RA+ cells. Germline assignment: CDR1 MNHEY and CDR2 SMNVEV (reference sequence). The CDR3 has 15 residues. Trimming removed 2 bases from V and 4 bases from J; junction bases left unmatched: 6. The sequence was obtained from a man between 18 and 35 years old in good health. Some clones in this sample may be carry-over from other donors' samples. The sample taken for sequencing was naive CD8+ T cells from PBMCs. This chain connects TRBV27 to TRBJ2-7, with TRBD2 matching 9 bases. CDR3 amino acids: CASSLTLAGRYEQYF. CDR3 nucleotides: TGTGCCAGCAGTTTAACTCTAGCGGGAAGGTACGAGCAGTACTTC.